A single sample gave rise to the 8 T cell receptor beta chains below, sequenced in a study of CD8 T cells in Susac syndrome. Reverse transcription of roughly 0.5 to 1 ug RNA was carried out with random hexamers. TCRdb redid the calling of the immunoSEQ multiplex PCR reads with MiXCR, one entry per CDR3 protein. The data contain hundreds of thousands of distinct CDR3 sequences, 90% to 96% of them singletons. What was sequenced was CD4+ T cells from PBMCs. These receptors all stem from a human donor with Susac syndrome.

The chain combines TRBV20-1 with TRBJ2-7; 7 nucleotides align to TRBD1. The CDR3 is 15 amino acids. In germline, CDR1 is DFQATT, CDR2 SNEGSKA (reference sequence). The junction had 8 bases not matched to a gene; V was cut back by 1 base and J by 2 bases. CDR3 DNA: TGCAGTGCTAGAGTAGGTAACAGGGGAACCTACGAGCAGTACTTC. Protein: CSARVGNRGTYEQYF.

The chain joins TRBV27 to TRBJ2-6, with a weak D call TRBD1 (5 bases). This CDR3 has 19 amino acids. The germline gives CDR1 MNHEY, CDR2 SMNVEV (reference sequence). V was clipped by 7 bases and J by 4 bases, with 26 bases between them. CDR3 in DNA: TGTGCCAGCACGCCGCGCTTCGGCAGGGCCCTTGGCGGGGCCAACGTCCTGACTTTC. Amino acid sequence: CASTPRFGRALGGANVLTF.

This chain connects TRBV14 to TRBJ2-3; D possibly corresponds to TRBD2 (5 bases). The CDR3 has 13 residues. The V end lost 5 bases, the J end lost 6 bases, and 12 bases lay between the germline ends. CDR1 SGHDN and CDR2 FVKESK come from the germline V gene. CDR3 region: CASSDTPGDTQYF. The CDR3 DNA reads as TGTGCCAGCAGCGATACCCCGGGGGATACGCAGTATTTT.

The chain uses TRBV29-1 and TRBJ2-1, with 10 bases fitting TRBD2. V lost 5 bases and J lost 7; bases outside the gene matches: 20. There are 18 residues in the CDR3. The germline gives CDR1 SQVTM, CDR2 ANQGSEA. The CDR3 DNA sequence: TGCAGCGTTAAAAGATCCCTTCTAGCGGGAGCACGCAGAAATGAGCAGTTCTTC. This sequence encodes CSVKRSLLAGARRNEQFF.

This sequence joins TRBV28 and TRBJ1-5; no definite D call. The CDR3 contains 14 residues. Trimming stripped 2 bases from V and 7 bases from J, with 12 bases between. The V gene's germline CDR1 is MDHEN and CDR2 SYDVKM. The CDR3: CASSLPLSGQPQHF. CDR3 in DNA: TGTGCCAGCAGTTTACCCCTCTCGGGGCAGCCCCAGCATTTT.

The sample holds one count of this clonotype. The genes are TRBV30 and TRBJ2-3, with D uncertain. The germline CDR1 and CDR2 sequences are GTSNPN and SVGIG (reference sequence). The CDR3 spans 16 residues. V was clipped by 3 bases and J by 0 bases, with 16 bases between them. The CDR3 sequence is CAWRAVGGASTDTQYF. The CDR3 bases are TGTGCCTGGAGGGCTGTGGGCGGCGCCAGCACAGATACGCAGTATTTT.

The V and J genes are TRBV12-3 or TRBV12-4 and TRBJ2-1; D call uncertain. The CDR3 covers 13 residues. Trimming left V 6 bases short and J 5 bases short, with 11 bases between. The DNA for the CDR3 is TGTGCCAGCAGCCCGACTTTGAACAATGAGCAGTTCTTC. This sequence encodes CASSPTLNNEQFF.

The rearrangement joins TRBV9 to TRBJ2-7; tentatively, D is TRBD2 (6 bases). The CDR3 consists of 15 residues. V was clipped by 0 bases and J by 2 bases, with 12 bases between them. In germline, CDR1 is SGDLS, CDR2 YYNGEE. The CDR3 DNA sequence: TGTGCCAGCAGCGTAGGTCCGGGGGTCCCCTACGAGCAGTACTTC. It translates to CASSVGPGVPYEQYF. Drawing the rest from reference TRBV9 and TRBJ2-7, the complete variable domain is DSGVTQTPKHLITATGQRVTLRCSPRSGDLSVYWYQQSLDQGLQFLIQYYNGEERAKGNILERFSAQQFPDLHSELNLSSLELGDSALYFCASSVGPGVPYEQYFGPGTRLTVT.